This section outlines one T cell receptor beta chain sequence together with its context. Many counts were recorded for this clonotype. Its antigen remains unidentified. No base-level quality is on record; no much larger clone is a single base apart. This entry comes from a study of early T cells in non-severe SARS-CoV-2 infection (dated by TCRdb to about 2021). In the study overall: Because TCR sequencing relied on bulk RNA taken from unsorted whole blood, pairing of alpha and beta chains was not possible.

Beyond this particular receptor, the publication reports: VDJdb matching was skewed toward anti-spike CD8 responses, so virus-specific expansions were likely underestimated and private and CD4 specificities were missed.

Libraries were made using 5' RACE. Instrument on record: NextSeq 500. To correct for sequencing error and PCR bias, the TCR library protocol tagged individual cDNA molecules with unique molecular identifiers. TCR alpha and beta chains were both sequenced, and the abundances of alpha and beta sequences in each sample were closely correlated with each other. The authors' pipeline ran thus. Decombinator V4 was used to perform V gene, J gene and CDR3 annotation of TCR sequences. TCRs were defined as expanded if a significant change between any two time points was detected under a Poisson model with p below 0.0001. TCR abundances were normalised to the total number of TCRs sequenced per sample and expressed as counts per million. TRAV1-2 paired with TRAJ12, TRAJ20 or TRAJ33 defined MAIT TCRs, while TRAV10 paired with TRAJ18 defined iNKT TCRs. VDJdb, accessed 1 November 2021, was searched for CMV, EBV and SARS-CoV-2 annotated TCRs, with TCRs annotated for multiple antigens excluded. TCRdb ran its own pipeline on the public reads, namely fastp trimming at Q25 and MiXCR clone calling, and kept in-frame beta chains. Duplicate CDR3 protein sequences are folded into a single record with the most common DNA and genes. What appears here as the V and J calls and clone size reflects TCRdb's work, not the paper's. Counted in this sample were about 25,000 distinct CDR3 sequences; around 4.6% of them appeared once. Jointly, the top ten make up about an eighth of the sample.

The germline V end is reduced by 4 bases and the J end by 2 bases; junction bases left unmatched: 3. From the cysteine up to the phenylalanine, the CDR3 has a length of 15 residues. The retained sequence is limited to the CDR3, 45 bases, with the frame set at the first base. CDR1 and CDR2 are drawn from the germline V gene: SGHTA, FQGTGA. Set within a cohort of healthcare workers in London, UK, this nested case-control study involved weekly PCR testing of nasopharyngeal swabs along with blood sampling. Healthcare workers were enrolled in the week of the UK lockdown, from 23 to 31 March 2020, and were followed every week for up to 16 weeks.

The sample was whole blood. The source is an adult who was a healthcare worker with PCR-confirmed SARS-CoV-2 infection or an uninfected control (not recorded which). The chain employs TRBV7-3 and TRBJ2-1, with 9 bases in between that match TRBD2. Read as DNA, the sequence is TGTGCCAGCAGCTCCTCTAGCGGGGCCTACAATGAGCAGTTCTTC. Its protein product is CASSSSSGAYNEQFF.